This TCR beta chain was identified during a study of blood T cell repertoires in COVID-19 (dated by TCRdb to 2018 to 2021). For the wider study: Samples covering the acute and convalescent phases of COVID-19 were provided by collaborators in the United States, Italy and Spain. The prospective study material was composed of cDNA or gDNA derived from T cells, B-cell-depleted T cells, or PBMCs. The dataset comprised deeply sampled blood TCRbeta repertoires from subjects exposed to, actively infected with, or recovered from COVID-19. A freely available public database, intended as a resource for researchers studying the immune response to SARS-CoV-2, is where the repertoires were released. The samples were drawn from two sources: the first 160 participants of the ongoing ImmuneRACE study, and 1,000 to 1,500 subjects contributed by 6 global collaborators. A de-identified subject ID, COVID-19 status, age in years and sex were almost always included in the sample metadata. Where available, HLA class I and class II types were taken from metadata supplied by the sample provider and were not determined by assay-based typing. Broader findings and caveats from the paper: The quantity of clinical and demographic metadata differed by source and by participant and was supplied without curation.

Note on this clone: What antigen it recognizes has not been identified. Base qualities are not provided; no much larger clone lies one nucleotide away.

The immunoSEQ Assay, a bias-controlled multiplex PCR, was used to amplify TCRbeta CDR3 regions from genomic DNA. Concerning the study's data processing: The number of nucleated cells in each sample was estimated by amplification of reference gene primers within the assay. Sequence reads were collapsed and filtered to measure the absolute abundance of every unique TCRbeta CDR3 rearrangement. For each sample, productive Simpson clonality was calculated by taking the square root of Simpson's diversity index across productive rearrangements. TCRdb provides this immuneACCESS table in a form limited to in-frame rearrangements. Some clones are lacking; in checked studies, under half of them reflect an unresolved V gene, and why the rest are absent is not known. The DNA gave D and trimming, while V, J and clone size come from that table. Here the sample has about 410,000 clones; over 85% occur a single time. The ten biggest clones cover 1.7% of the sample.

Participants in the prospective study were enrolled through a virtual design, were aged roughly 18 to 95 years, and lived in approximately 25 United States geographic areas. In the prospective study, cohorts were assigned on the basis of participant-reported clinical history obtained from a screening survey and a study questionnaire. For ImmuneRACE Cohort 3, a participant was defined as recovered based on two consecutive negative NP/OP PCR tests, clearance by a healthcare professional, or resolution of symptoms. In the prospective study, whole blood, serum and a nasopharyngeal or oropharyngeal swab were collected from each participant by mobile phlebotomists. Additional blood draws and questionnaires over an approximately 2-month period could optionally be provided by prospective study participants. Prospective study blood samples were shipped either frozen or at room temperature before DNA extraction.

The clonotype comes from a woman between 25 and 40 years old who had recovered from COVID-19. The sample comprised PBMCs or T cells enriched from blood (not recorded which).

The DNA is as follows: TGTGCCAGCAGCTTAGGCGACAGGGTAGGAGACGAGCAGTACTTC. Its coded protein is CASSLGDRVGDEQYF. The sequence joins TRBV11-2 to TRBJ2-7, with 7 junctional bases fitting TRBD1. CDR1 and CDR2 were assigned from the germline V gene as SGHAT and FQNNGV. Ends trimmed: V by 1 base, J by 5 bases; bases unmatched to a gene: 8. Inclusive of the bounding cysteine and phenylalanine, the CDR3 is 15 residues long. The sequence is cut down to CDR3 DNA, 45 bases in frame from base 1.